This TCR beta chain derives from a study of T cell changes during pregnancy in multiple sclerosis. Between the trimmed V and J ends, which lost 5 bases and 2 bases, there was a span of 13 bases. Germline CDR1 is MDHEN and CDR2 is SYDVKM. This CDR3 has 14 residues. Generated by immunoSEQ multiplex PCR, the TCRdb table keeps only in-frame clones and is missing some. Among some 55,000 clones listed, 80% to 90% were seen once. The gene calls are TRBV28 and TRBJ2-7; tentatively, D is TRBD1 (6 bases). Sample: peripheral blood from another person, used as feeder cells. The sequence was collected from a human donor whose cells served as feeder cells for cultures in a pregnancy study. The CDR3 DNA sequence: TGTGCCAGCAGTCCCCAACAGGGACCCTACGAGCAGTACTTC. This codes for CASSPQQGPYEQYF. Drawing the rest from reference TRBV28 and TRBJ2-7, the complete variable domain is DVKVTQSSRYLVKRTGEKVFLECVQDMDHENMFWYRQDPGLGLRLIYFSYDVKMKEKGDIPEGYSVSREKKERFSLILESASTNQTSMYLCASSPQQGPYEQYFGPGTRLTVT.